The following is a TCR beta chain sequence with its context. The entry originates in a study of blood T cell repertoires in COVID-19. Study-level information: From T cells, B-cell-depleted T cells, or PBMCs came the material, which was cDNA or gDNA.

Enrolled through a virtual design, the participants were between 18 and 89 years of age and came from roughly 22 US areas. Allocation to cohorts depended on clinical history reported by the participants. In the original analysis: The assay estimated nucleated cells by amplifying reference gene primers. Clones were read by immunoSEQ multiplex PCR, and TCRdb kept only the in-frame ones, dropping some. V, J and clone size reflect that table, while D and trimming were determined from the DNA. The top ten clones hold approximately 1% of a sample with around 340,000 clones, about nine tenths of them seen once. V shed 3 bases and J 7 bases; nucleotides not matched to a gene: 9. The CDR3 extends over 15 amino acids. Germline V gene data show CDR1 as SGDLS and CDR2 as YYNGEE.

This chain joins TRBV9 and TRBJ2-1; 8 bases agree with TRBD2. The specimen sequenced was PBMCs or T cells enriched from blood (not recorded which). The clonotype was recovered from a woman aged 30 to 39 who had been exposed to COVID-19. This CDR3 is CASSGRGLDFNEQFF. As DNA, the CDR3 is TGTGCCAGCAGCGGCCGGGGACTAGATTTTAATGAGCAGTTCTTC.